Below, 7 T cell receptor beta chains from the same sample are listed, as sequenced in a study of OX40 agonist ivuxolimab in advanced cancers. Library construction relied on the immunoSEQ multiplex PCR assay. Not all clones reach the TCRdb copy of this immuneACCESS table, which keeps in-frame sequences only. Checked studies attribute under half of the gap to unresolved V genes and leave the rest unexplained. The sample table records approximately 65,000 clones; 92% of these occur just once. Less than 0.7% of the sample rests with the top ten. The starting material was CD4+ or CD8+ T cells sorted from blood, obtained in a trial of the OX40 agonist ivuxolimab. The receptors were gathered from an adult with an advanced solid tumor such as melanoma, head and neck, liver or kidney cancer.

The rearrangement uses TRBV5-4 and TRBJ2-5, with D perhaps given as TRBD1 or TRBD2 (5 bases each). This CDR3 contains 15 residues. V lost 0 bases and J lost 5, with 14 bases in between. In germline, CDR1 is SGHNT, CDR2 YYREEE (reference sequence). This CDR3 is CASSLGGKLGETQYF. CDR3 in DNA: TGTGCCAGCAGCTTGGGGGGGAAACTTGGGGAGACCCAGTACTTC.

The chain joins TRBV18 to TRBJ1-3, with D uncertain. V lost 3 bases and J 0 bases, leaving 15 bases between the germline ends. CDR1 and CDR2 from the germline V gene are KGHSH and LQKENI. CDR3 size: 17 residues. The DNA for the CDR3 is TGTGCCAGCTCACCTCTTCCGCTGACATACTCTGGAAACACCATATATTTT. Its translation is CASSPLPLTYSGNTIYF.

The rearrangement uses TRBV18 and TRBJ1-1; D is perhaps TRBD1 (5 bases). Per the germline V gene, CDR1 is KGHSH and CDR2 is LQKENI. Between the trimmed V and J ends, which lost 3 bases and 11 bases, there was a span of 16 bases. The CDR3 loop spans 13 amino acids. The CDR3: CASSPSNSRGAFF. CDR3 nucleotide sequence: TGTGCCAGCTCACCCTCGAACAGTCGGGGGGCTTTCTTT.

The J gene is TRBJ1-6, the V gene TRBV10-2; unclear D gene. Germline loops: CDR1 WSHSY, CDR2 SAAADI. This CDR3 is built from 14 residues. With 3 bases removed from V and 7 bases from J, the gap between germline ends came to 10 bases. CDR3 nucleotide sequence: TGCGCCAGCAGTGATCGCGCCGGGAATTCACCCCTCCACTTT. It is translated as CASSDRAGNSPLHF.

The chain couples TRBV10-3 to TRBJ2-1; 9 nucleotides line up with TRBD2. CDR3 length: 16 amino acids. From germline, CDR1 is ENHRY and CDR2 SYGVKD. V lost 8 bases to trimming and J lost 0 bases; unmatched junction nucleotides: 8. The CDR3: CAISWGGRGSYNEQFF. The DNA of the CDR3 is TGTGCCATCTCCTGGGGCGGGAGGGGCTCCTACAATGAGCAGTTCTTC.

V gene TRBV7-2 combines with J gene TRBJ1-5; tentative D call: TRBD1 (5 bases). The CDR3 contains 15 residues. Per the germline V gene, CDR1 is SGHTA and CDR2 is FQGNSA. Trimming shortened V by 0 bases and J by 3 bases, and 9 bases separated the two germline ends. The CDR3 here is CASSLAGPANQPQHF. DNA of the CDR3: TGTGCCAGCAGCTTAGCGGGACCCGCCAATCAGCCCCAGCATTTT.

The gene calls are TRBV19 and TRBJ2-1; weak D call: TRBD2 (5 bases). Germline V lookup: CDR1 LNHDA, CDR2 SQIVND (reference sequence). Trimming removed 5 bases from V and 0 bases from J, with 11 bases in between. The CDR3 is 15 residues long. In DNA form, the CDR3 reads TGTGCCAGTAGTCTTCTAGCTAACTCCTACAATGAGCAGTTCTTC. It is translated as CASSLLANSYNEQFF.